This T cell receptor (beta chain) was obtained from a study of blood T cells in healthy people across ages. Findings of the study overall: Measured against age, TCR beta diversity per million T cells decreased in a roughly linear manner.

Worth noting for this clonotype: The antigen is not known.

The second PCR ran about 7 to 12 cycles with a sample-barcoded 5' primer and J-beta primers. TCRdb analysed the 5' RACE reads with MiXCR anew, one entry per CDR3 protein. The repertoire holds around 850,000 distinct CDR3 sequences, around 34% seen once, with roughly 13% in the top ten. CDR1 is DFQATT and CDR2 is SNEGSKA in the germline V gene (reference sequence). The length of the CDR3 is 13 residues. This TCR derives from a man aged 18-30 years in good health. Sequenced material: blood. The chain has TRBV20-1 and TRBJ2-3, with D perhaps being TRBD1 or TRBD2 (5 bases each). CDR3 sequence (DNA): TGCAGGCCGGGGCGGCACCAATCAGATACGCAGTATTTT. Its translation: CRPGRHQSDTQYF.